The 3 T cell receptor beta chains reported below all come from one sample, sequenced in a study of cytotoxic CD8 clonotypes in ibrutinib-treated CLL. Some clones are missing from TCRdb's copy, which holds only in-frame ones; the method was immunoSEQ multiplex PCR. The sample lists some 130,000 clones; around 93% were seen once. Sequencing used PBMCs, obtained after 12 months of ibrutinib treatment. The receptors come from a human donor with chronic lymphocytic leukemia.

The chain links TRBV21-1 to TRBJ2-5; no DNA check was done on the table's D call, TRBD1. TRBV21-1 is designated a pseudogene. This CDR3 spans 14 amino acids. The CDR3 is CASTQSGQKETQYF. CDR3 DNA: TGTGCCAGCACCCAGTCGGGACAAAAAGAGACCCAGTACTTC.

The chain recombines TRBV7-3 with TRBJ2-5; D not certain. V lost 0 bases and J lost 0, with 2 bases in between. Germline-derived CDR1 and CDR2 are SGHTA and FQGTGA. The CDR3 loop spans 13 amino acids. This CDR3 is CASSLTYQETQYF. As DNA, the CDR3 is TGTGCCAGCAGCTTAACATACCAAGAGACCCAGTACTTC.

This chain uses TRBV2 with TRBJ2-3, with a possible D match to TRBD1 (5 bases). V was pared by 0 bases and J by 2 bases, with 15 bases between. The germline CDR1 and CDR2 sequences are SNHLY and FYNNEI. The length of the CDR3 is 17 residues. CDR3 nucleotides: TGTGCCAGCAGTGAAGCGCAGGGCAGGAGCGTCACAGATACGCAGTATTTT. The encoded protein is CASSEAQGRSVTDTQYF.